This T cell receptor (beta chain) was captured by sequencing in a study of CD4 T cells in relation to SARS-CoV-2 and coronaviruses. Trimming pared 5 bases from V and 0 bases from J, leaving 16 bases between. This CDR3 comprises 16 residues. CDR1 is LGHNA, CDR2 YNFKEQ, per germline. The assay was immunoSEQ multiplex PCR, and TCRdb's table has in-frame clones only and misses some. The sample carries 30,000 to 45,000 clones, 88% recorded once. The sequenced sample was memory CD4+ T cells from PBMCs. The TCR comes from an adult with COVID-19. V and J are TRBV4-2 and TRBJ2-5; D remains ambiguous. CDR3: CASSASQAGNQETQYF. CDR3 sequence (DNA): TGTGCCAGCAGCGCTTCGCAGGCAGGAAACCAAGAGACCCAGTACTTC.